These T cell receptor beta chains were read from a single sample in a study of cytomegalovirus exposure and HLA in healthy donors. TCRdb's table, derived via immunoSEQ multiplex PCR, lists solely in-frame clones and lacks some. The sample comprises about 160,000 clones, about four fifths of which are singletons, and about 10% rests with the top ten. The specimen sequenced was PBMCs. The origin of the receptors is a man in his forties or fifties in good health and CMV-seropositive. Both conserved end residues are part of each CDR3. D genes are given only for firm matches. Clone size, where shown, is once, few, many, or a class for clones that have expanded.

d_call: TRBD1; clone_size: .; v_call: TRBV28; j_call: TRBJ1-2; cdr3_aa: CASSSGTGVYGYTF; cdr3_nt: TGTGCCAGCAGCTCCGGGACAGGGGTCTATGGCTACACCTTC
d_call: TRBD2; clone_size: few; v_call: TRBV15; j_call: TRBJ2-7; cdr3_aa: CATSRSLAGVNEQYF; cdr3_nt: TGTGCCACCAGCAGATCTCTAGCGGGAGTTAACGAGCAGTACTTC
d_call: TRBD1; clone_size: .; v_call: TRBV5-1; j_call: TRBJ2-1; cdr3_aa: CASSLEGWTGEEQFF; cdr3_nt: TGCGCCAGCAGCTTGGAAGGATGGACAGGGGAGGAGCAGTTCTTC
d_call: TRBD1; clone_size: once; v_call: TRBV7-2; j_call: TRBJ2-1; cdr3_aa: CASTQGQDNEQFF; cdr3_nt: TGTGCCAGCACCCAGGGACAGGACAATGAGCAGTTCTTC
d_call: .; clone_size: .; v_call: TRBV30; j_call: TRBJ1-5; cdr3_aa: CAWRAGKGQPQHF; cdr3_nt: TGTGCCTGGAGGGCCGGGAAAGGTCAGCCCCAGCATTTT
d_call: .; clone_size: .; v_call: TRBV2; j_call: TRBJ2-1; cdr3_aa: CASSVSAGLILPHEQFF; cdr3_nt: TGTGCCAGCAGTGTGTCTGCGGGACTGATTTTACCCCATGAGCAGTTCTTC
d_call: TRBD2; clone_size: .; v_call: TRBV13; j_call: TRBJ2-5; cdr3_aa: CASSKGLAGQETQYF; cdr3_nt: TGTGCCAGCAGCAAGGGACTAGCGGGACAAGAGACCCAGTACTTC
d_call: .; clone_size: few; v_call: TRBV29-1; j_call: TRBJ2-2; cdr3_aa: CSVPLVGSGGELFF; cdr3_nt: TGCAGCGTCCCGCTGGTGGGGAGTGGCGGGGAGCTGTTTTTT
d_call: TRBD1; clone_size: few; v_call: TRBV15; j_call: TRBJ1-2; cdr3_aa: CATSPTGAIDYGYTF; cdr3_nt: TGTGCCACCAGCCCGACAGGGGCGATAGACTATGGCTACACCTTC
d_call: TRBD2; clone_size: .; v_call: TRBV4-3; j_call: TRBJ2-3; cdr3_aa: CASSQELAGGTDTQYF; cdr3_nt: TGCGCCAGCAGCCAAGAACTAGCGGGGGGCACAGATACGCAGTATTTT
d_call: .; clone_size: .; v_call: TRBV15; j_call: TRBJ1-2; cdr3_aa: CATSAHRTEYGYTF; cdr3_nt: TGTGCCACCAGCGCACACAGGACCGAGTATGGCTACACCTTC
d_call: TRBD2; clone_size: .; v_call: TRBV5-4; j_call: TRBJ2-7; cdr3_aa: CASSLGTSGTYEQYF; cdr3_nt: TGTGCCAGCAGCTTAGGGACTAGCGGGACCTACGAGCAGTACTTC
d_call: TRBD2; clone_size: .; v_call: TRBV7-9; j_call: TRBJ2-5; cdr3_aa: CASSLQRGGRETQYF; cdr3_nt: TGTGCCAGCAGCTTACAACGGGGGGGTCGAGAGACCCAGTACTTC
d_call: .; clone_size: .; v_call: TRBV20-1; j_call: TRBJ2-1; cdr3_aa: CSADSNNEQFF; cdr3_nt: TGCAGCGCAGACTCAAACAATGAGCAGTTCTTC
d_call: TRBD1; clone_size: .; v_call: TRBV28; j_call: TRBJ2-1; cdr3_aa: CASSDRVRHEQFF; cdr3_nt: TGTGCCAGCAGCGACAGGGTACGCCATGAGCAGTTCTTC
d_call: TRBD2; clone_size: once; v_call: TRBV4-3; j_call: TRBJ2-3; cdr3_aa: CASSQETSVDTQYF; cdr3_nt: TGCGCCAGCAGCCAAGAAACTAGCGTTGATACGCAGTATTTT
d_call: TRBD1; clone_size: .; v_call: TRBV4-3; j_call: TRBJ2-1; cdr3_aa: CASSQGYRGNEQFF; cdr3_nt: TGCGCCAGCAGCCAAGGGTACAGGGGCAATGAGCAGTTCTTC
d_call: TRBD1; clone_size: .; v_call: TRBV2; j_call: TRBJ1-5; cdr3_aa: CASSEDRGVQPQHF; cdr3_nt: TGTGCCAGCAGTGAAGACAGGGGAGTTCAGCCCCAGCATTTT
d_call: .; clone_size: .; v_call: TRBV21-1; j_call: TRBJ1-5; cdr3_aa: CASSKEGREGQPQHF; cdr3_nt: TGTGCCAGCAGCAAAGAAGGCAGGGAGGGACAGCCCCAGCATTTT
d_call: .; clone_size: .; v_call: TRBV5-6; j_call: TRBJ2-7; cdr3_aa: CASSFASYEQYF; cdr3_nt: TGTGCCAGCAGCTTCGCTAGCTACGAGCAGTACTTC
d_call: .; clone_size: .; v_call: TRBV6-5; j_call: TRBJ2-6; cdr3_aa: CASSSPGSGANVLTF; cdr3_nt: TGTGCCAGCAGTTCCCCCGGCTCTGGGGCCAACGTCCTGACTTTC
d_call: .; clone_size: .; v_call: TRBV11-1; j_call: TRBJ2-7; cdr3_aa: CASSGGSYEQYF; cdr3_nt: TGTGCCAGCAGCGGCGGGTCCTACGAGCAGTACTTC